This note documents a single TCR beta chain sequence. Its antigen is currently not known. Base qualities were left out, and no much larger clone turns up one base away. The data originate from a study of vaccination effects on CD4 cells after COVID-19 (dated by TCRdb to between 2022 and 2023). A note on the overall study: Each participant received two doses of an mRNA SARS-CoV-2 vaccine, either BNT162b2 or mRNA-1273. A total of approximately 9 COVID-19 convalescent patients and a handful of SARS-CoV-2-naive healthy vaccine recipients were included in the full study. Pre-vaccine samples were collected from a couple of convalescent patients 16 days and one week before the first dose, corresponding to 142 and 148 days after COVID-19 diagnosis. The study compared SARS-CoV-2 spike-specific CD4+ TCR repertoires before and after mRNA vaccination in COVID-19 convalescent patients and infection-naive vaccine recipients. The Oncomine TCR Beta short-read assay on an Illumina iSeq 100 was used to sequence cultures from other donors in the study. Results the study describes overall, beyond this receptor: Among convalescent patients, the spike-reactive repertoire after vaccination was made up mainly of new vaccine-induced clones that were largely distinct from the clones induced by infection. Clones induced by infection and clones induced by vaccination both contracted markedly at late timepoints after vaccination, which fits with T cell responses waning over time. The study was limited by a small number of convalescent patients and lacked early post-infection timepoints.

In the ViraFEST assay, PBMC were stimulated with viral peptide pools, and TCR sequencing was then used to find antigen-specific CD4+ T cell clonotypes based on their expansion. After more than nine days of culture, CD4+ T cells were isolated with the EasySep CD4+ T cell isolation kit. Convalescent patients had PCR-confirmed SARS-CoV-2 infection between March and December 2020, before Alpha, Beta and Delta variants emerged in the United States. A few million PBMC per well were cultured with approximately 10 ug/ml peptides in IMDM containing approximately 4.7% human AB serum, approximately 9.9 IU/ml IL-2 and gentamicin. A peptide pool from HIV-1 Nef was used as the negative control culture condition. Half of the culture medium was replaced with fresh IL-2-containing medium on days 3 and 7. Each peptide stimulation condition was cultured in triplicate wells unless otherwise noted. PBMC were separated from whole blood using Ficoll-Paque Plus gradient centrifugation and were then either cryopreserved at -140C or used fresh. The QIAamp micro DNA kit was used to extract genomic DNA from the cultured CD4+ T cells.

Library method: the immunoSEQ multiplex PCR assay. DNA from the cultured and isolated CD4+ T cells underwent TCR beta CDR3 sequencing. The authors' pipeline ran thus. Non-productive TCR sequences were removed, reads were trimmed to the CDR3 region, and CDR3s of at least 7 amino acids were retained. The MANAFEST web app was used to identify antigen-specific clonotypes by comparing expansion in peptide wells with expansion in reference cultures. Positive clones required FDR<0.05 expansion versus reference and all other wells, odds ratio above 5, and frequency above 0.1% in two replicate wells. Cross-reactive clonotypes were defined as significantly expanded in SARS-CoV-2 spike wells and in at least one common cold coronavirus spike condition. CDR3 similarity was assessed by Levenshtein distance with the stringdist R package, and unrooted trees were built with ape in R 3.6.1. The table was pulled from immuneACCESS by TCRdb, which kept in-frame rearrangements only. Such tables lose some clones; where checked, under half of the loss comes from unresolved V genes, and the rest has no known cause. V, J and clone size are those of that table, while D and trimming were read from the DNA. This sample is represented by 70,000 or so clones; over 60% of them were singletons. About 5% of the sample comes from the top ten.

Reading the germline V gene gives CDR1 LGHNA and CDR2 YNFKEQ. The CDR3 sequence holds 15 residues, the cysteine and phenylalanine included. Of all the DNA, just the CDR3 is kept, 45 bases in frame from base 1. Compared with germline, V lacks 4 bases and J lacks 6 bases; bases without a gene match: 11. This chain joins TRBV4-2 to TRBJ2-7; TRBD2 fits 8 bases in the junction. This clonotype originated in a human donor who had a prior SARS-CoV-2 infection. This specimen consisted of CD4+ T cells from PBMCs cultured with HIV peptides, obtained before COVID-19 vaccination. Per the publication, the cell subset or site label means: HIV-1 Nef peptide pool negative control/reference culture. The encoded CDR3 is CASSRPGLGTIEQYF. The DNA reads as follows: TGTGCCAGCAGCCGTCCGGGACTAGGTACGATCGAGCAGTACTTC.